This T cell receptor (beta chain) was sequenced in a study of breast tumors, draining lymph nodes, adjacent tissues. The study, taken as a whole, reports: The data were judged consistent with most tumor T cells coming from lymph node and expanding in tumor. Tumors had less TCR diversity than lymph nodes, more than nontumor tissue.

Germline V gene lookup returns CDR1 MNHEY and CDR2 SVGEGT. After removal of 4 bases from V and 6 bases from J, the junction contained 2 bases not matched to a gene. This CDR3 is built from 12 residues. One entry per CDR3 protein, called by TCRdb with MiXCR from the multiplex PCR reads. The data contain some 85,000 distinct CDR3 sequences, around 28% of them singletons. At least ten counts were recorded for this clonotype. The antigen is undetermined. Axillary draining lymph nodes of breast cancer patients supplied the node samples. This rearrangement joins TRBV6-2 or TRBV6-3 to TRBJ2-7, with 8 positions matching TRBD1. Source material: axillary lymph node tissue. The receptor was isolated from a female donor with breast cancer. Some clones in this sample may be carry-over from other donors' samples. CDR3 coding DNA: TGTGCCAGCAGTTCCACAGGGGGCGAGCAGTACTTC. Translating it yields CASSSTGGEQYF.